This T cell receptor (beta chain) was sequenced for a study of shared clonotypes between healthy human individuals. Trimming pared 1 base from V and 3 bases from J, leaving 21 bases between. The CDR3 consists of 18 residues. The germline gives CDR1 SGHTA, CDR2 FQGTGA. TCRdb's table, derived via immunoSEQ multiplex PCR, lists solely in-frame clones and lacks some. The top ten hold 10% to 15% of the sample, which has a few hundred thousand clones, roughly 78% seen once. This sequence was found in a woman in her thirties or forties in good health. Some clones in this sample may be carry-over from other donors' samples. V usage is TRBV7-3 and J usage is TRBJ1-2, with a weak D call TRBD1 (5 bases). What was sequenced was PBMCs. CDR3 bases: TGTGCCAGCAGCTTAAGCAGGGCGCTATCGGAAACTGACTATGGCTACACCTTC. Protein product: CASSLSRALSETDYGYTF.